This T cell receptor beta chain was sequenced during a study of Graves' ophthalmopathy and Graves' hyperthyroidism. General study results and limits: This model predicted ophthalmopathy progression (sensitivity around 70%, specificity 72.22%). Built on 13 signatures, a model told ophthalmopathy apart from stable hyperthyroidism with about 90% sensitivity and less than 82% specificity.

At least ten counts were recorded for this clonotype. What it binds is unknown. RNA served as the template for amplifying TCR beta CDR3 regions. After a first-round RT-PCR with HTBI primers, a second-round multiplex PCR was run. TCRdb processed the multiplex PCR reads anew with MiXCR; each CDR3 protein has one entry. The sample holds a few hundred thousand distinct CDR3 sequences, 15% to 20% seen once. Trimming removed 4 bases from V and 4 bases from J, with 16 bases in between. CDR1 and CDR2 (germline): SGHDN, FVKESK. The CDR3 runs to 15 residues. J is TRBJ1-2 and V is TRBV14; TRBD1 might be the D (5 bases). This clonotype was sampled from an adult woman with stable Graves' hyperthyroidism. Sequencing was carried out using peripheral blood. Here the CDR3 DNA reads TGTGCCAGCAGCCCCCAGACAGCTTCCCCCTATGGCTACACCTTC. Protein: CASSPQTASPYGYTF.